The clone carrying this T cell receptor (beta chain) was seen ten or more times. As yet, its antigen is unknown. A much larger clone sits a single nucleotide away, making a read error possible. Germline V gene lookup returns CDR1 SGHNT and CDR2 YENEEA. The length of the CDR3 is 12 residues. TCR beta cDNA was prepared out of around 460 ng total RNA by means of a constant-region primer. ARM-PCR, slightly modified, supplied the TCR beta libraries through three nested multiplex PCR rounds. PCR rounds one and two used TRBV1-TRBV30 forward primers with a C-beta reverse primer for approximately 10 cycles each. TCRdb reprocessed the multiplex PCR reads via MiXCR and lists one record per CDR3 protein. The data contain about 100,000 distinct CDR3 sequences, approximately 71% of them singletons. Co-extraction of RNA and DNA was performed on about 20-32 mg of unsorted bulk tissue. This sample is drawn from a study of tumor-infiltrating lymphocytes in primary liver carcinoma. Study-wide results and caveats: Only about 8-25% of top clones appeared in all five tumor regions.

The chain joins TRBV11-3 to TRBJ2-1, with TRBD1 matching over 9 bases. Specimen: liver tumor tissue from sampling region 5. Regarding subset: tumor region T5, tumor centre. This receptor was identified in a woman aged 55-69 years with primary liver carcinoma and hepatitis B virus infection. The CDR3 sequence: CASSSGRTGELF. The CDR3, as DNA: TGTGCCAGCAGCTCCGGCCGGACAGGGGAGCTCTTC.